This TCR beta chain was obtained from a study of radiotherapy plus CTLA-4 blockade in lung cancer. Study at large: Among patients, around 19% showed objective responses, and 31% had disease control.

The CDR3 is 12 amino acids. Between the trimmed V and J ends, which lost 2 bases and 1 base, there was a span of 6 bases. Germline V gives CDR1 GTSNPN, CDR2 SVGIG (reference sequence). Some clones are missing from TCRdb's copy, which holds only in-frame ones; the method was immunoSEQ multiplex PCR. This table has roughly 100,000 clones, over 75% appearing once. This clone appeared once. V usage is TRBV30 and J usage is TRBJ2-7; no definite D call. The source is a human donor with non-small cell lung cancer that progressed on radiotherapy plus ipilimumab. Some clones in this sample may be carry-over from other donors' samples. Sequenced here: peripheral blood, sampled from a patient treated with radiotherapy plus ipilimumab. This CDR3 is CAWSLLSYEQYF. Here the CDR3 DNA reads TGTGCCTGGAGTTTGCTTTCCTACGAGCAGTACTTC.